The source of this T cell receptor (beta chain) is a study of cytomegalovirus exposure and HLA in healthy donors. The PCR used 60 Vbeta and 13 Jbeta primers. Some clones are missing from TCRdb's copy, which holds only in-frame ones; the method was immunoSEQ multiplex PCR. Among 100,000 to 150,000 clones listed, more than 70% were seen once. Turning to this clone: No antigen is known for it.

Losses at the gene ends were 4 bases for V and 4 bases for J; bases not matched to a gene: 4. The CDR3 has 16 residues. Germline loops: CDR1 LGHNA, CDR2 YNFKEQ. Regarding the study as a whole: At a 0.05 false discovery rate, a later analysis found about 17,000 TCR beta sequences to be associated with HLA alleles. Reported results showed that the classifier diagnosed cytomegalovirus status with high specificity and sensitivity. Productive status was seen about 90% or about 30% of the time for most TCR beta V segments in an earlier analysis.

The sequenced sample was PBMCs. The source is a woman in her forties or fifties in good health and CMV-seropositive. The rearrangement uses TRBV4-2 and TRBJ2-3, with 14 bases identical to TRBD2. CDR3 bases: TGTGCCAGCAGCCCCCAGGGACTAGCGGGGGCAGATACGCAGTATTTT. Amino acid sequence: CASSPQGLAGADTQYF.